This TCR beta chain was sequenced during a study of blood T cell repertoires in COVID-19. Study-level background: The origin of the acute and convalescent COVID-19 samples was the United States, Italy and Spain.

This CDR3 has 13 residues. Germline V gene lookup returns CDR1 ENHRY and CDR2 SYGVKD. Trimming removed 10 bases at V and 6 bases at J, with 15 bases between. The repertoire was sequenced with immunoSEQ multiplex PCR; TCRdb's copy has only in-frame clones and lacks some. The table shows about 70,000 clones, with roughly 80% occurring only once. This sequence originates from a man aged 30 to 39 with COVID-19, enrolled during active disease. The rearrangement uses TRBV10-3 and TRBJ1-4; D gene uncertain. The sample consisted of peripheral blood. The CDR3 bases are TGTGCCACCAACGATAACTTTGATGAAAAACTGTTTTTT. Translation gives CATNDNFDEKLFF.